The sequence of this TCR beta chain was determined in a study of TIL therapy for anti-PD-1-resistant metastatic lung cancer. The libraries were made with immunoSEQ v3. The data were produced by immunoSEQ multiplex PCR, yet TCRdb's version contains in-frame clones alone and is incomplete. The table shows tens of thousands of clones, with roughly 91% occurring only once. Germline V gene data show CDR1 as SQVTM and CDR2 as ANQGSEA. This CDR3 is 12 amino acids long. The ends were cut back, 6 bases at V and 10 bases at J, with 16 bases in the middle. The time point is: pre-treatment sample, taken before nivolumab and TIL therapy.

The clonotype originates from a person between 25 and 79 years old with non-small cell lung cancer. The genes are TRBV29-1 and TRBJ2-1; D gene ambiguous. Sample: blood, taken at baseline. The CDR3 loop is CSVQTVPREQFF. The CDR3 DNA is TGCAGCGTCCAAACGGTCCCCAGGGAGCAGTTCTTC.